What follows is one TCR beta chain and its context. Trimming took 1 base from V and 2 from J; bases not matched to a gene: 2. The CDR3 has 15 amino acids. Looked up from germline, CDR1 is SGHTA and CDR2 is FQGNSA. These data belong to a study of shared T cell receptors in the human thymus. TCRdb's copy holds only in-frame clones and misses some; the assay was immunoSEQ multiplex PCR. Among over 450,000 clones, around 82% were seen once, and the ten largest hold roughly 0.013%. The same sample was also studied in work on human thymus T cells. That report adds: Infants served as donors; they were healthy and Finnish and were having corrective surgery for congenital heart defects. From resections taken during corrective heart surgery, the thymus tissue was obtained. Thymic and blood repertoires showed apparently biased V and J gene usage. Related reports documented highly overlapping thymic repertoires among unrelated individuals.

The chain joins TRBV7-2 to TRBJ2-7, with TRBD2 matching over 10 bases. The sequence came from a boy under three years old with a congenital heart defect. The specimen sequenced was thymocytes. The CDR3 DNA is TGTGCCAGCAGCTTAGGGACTAGCGGAACCTACGAGCAGTACTTC. This encodes CASSLGTSGTYEQYF.